The clone carrying this T cell receptor (beta chain) was recorded a few times. The antigen is unknown. This sample was included in a study of CD8 T cells in ankylosing spondylitis. Making use of molecular barcodes, quantitative 5'-RACE generated TCR beta libraries. TCRdb re-derived calls from the 5' RACE reads in MiXCR, one entry per CDR3 protein. The table has hundreds of thousands of distinct CDR3 sequences, 10% to 15% seen once. The V gene's germline CDR1 is DFQATT and CDR2 SNEGSKA (reference sequence). V trimming: 6 bases; J trimming: 3 bases; junction bases outside the gene matches: 5. The CDR3 runs to 13 residues. Study-wide points: A CD8+ phenotype characterized the disease-linked clones, which were relatively rare in peripheral blood. Prior work had noted some motif variants in reactive arthritis blood and synovial fluid. Significant enrichment of disease-linked clones was reportedly seen in matched ankylosing spondylitis synovial fluid. Ankylosing spondylitis blood appeared to be characterized by a TCR beta motif of several highly homologous variants.

V usage is TRBV20-1 and J usage is TRBJ2-5, with TRBD1 matching over 9 bases. The origin of this receptor is a male donor with ankylosing spondylitis. The sequencing sample was made of blood, either unsorted or a sorted T cell fraction (not recorded which). CDR3 coding DNA: TGCAGTGCATGGACAGGGGCAGAAGAGACCCAGTACTTC. Translation: CSAWTGAEETQYF.